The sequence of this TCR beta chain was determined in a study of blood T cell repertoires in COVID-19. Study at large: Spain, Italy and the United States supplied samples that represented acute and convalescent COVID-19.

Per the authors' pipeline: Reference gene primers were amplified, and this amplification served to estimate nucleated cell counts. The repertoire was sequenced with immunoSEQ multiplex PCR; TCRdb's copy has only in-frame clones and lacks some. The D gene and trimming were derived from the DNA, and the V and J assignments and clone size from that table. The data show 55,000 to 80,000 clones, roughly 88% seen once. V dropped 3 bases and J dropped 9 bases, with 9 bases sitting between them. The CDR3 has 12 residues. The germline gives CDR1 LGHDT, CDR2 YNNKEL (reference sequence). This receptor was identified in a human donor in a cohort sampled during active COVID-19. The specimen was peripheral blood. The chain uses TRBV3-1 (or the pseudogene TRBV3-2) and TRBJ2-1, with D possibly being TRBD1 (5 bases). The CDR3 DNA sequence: TGTGCCAGCAGCCAGGGTCAGGGTGAGCAGTTCTTC. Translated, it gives CASSQGQGEQFF.